This section outlines one T cell receptor (beta chain) sequence together with its context. The record originates from a study of blood T cell repertoires in COVID-19. The wider study: Acute and convalescent COVID-19 specimens originated in the United States, Italy and Spain. PBMCs, B-cell-depleted T cells, or T cells provided the cDNA or gDNA that made up the material.

This CDR3 contains 14 residues. Germline CDR1 LGHNA, CDR2 YSLEER. The junction had 2 bases not matched to a gene; V was cut back by 4 bases and J by 3 bases. Original data processing: Counts of nucleated cells, estimated from reference gene primer amplification, were obtained. Clones were read by immunoSEQ multiplex PCR, and TCRdb kept only the in-frame ones, dropping some. D and trimming come from the DNA, and the V and J calls and clone size come from that table. The table shows approximately 230,000 clones, with around nine tenths occurring only once. The source is a man younger than 35 with active or convalescent COVID-19. Sequencing used peripheral blood. The V gene is TRBV4-3, the J gene TRBJ1-4; 7 bases are shared with TRBD1. The CDR3 nucleotides read TGCGCCAGCAGCCCCGGGACAGCTAATGAAAAACTGTTTTTT. As protein: CASSPGTANEKLFF.